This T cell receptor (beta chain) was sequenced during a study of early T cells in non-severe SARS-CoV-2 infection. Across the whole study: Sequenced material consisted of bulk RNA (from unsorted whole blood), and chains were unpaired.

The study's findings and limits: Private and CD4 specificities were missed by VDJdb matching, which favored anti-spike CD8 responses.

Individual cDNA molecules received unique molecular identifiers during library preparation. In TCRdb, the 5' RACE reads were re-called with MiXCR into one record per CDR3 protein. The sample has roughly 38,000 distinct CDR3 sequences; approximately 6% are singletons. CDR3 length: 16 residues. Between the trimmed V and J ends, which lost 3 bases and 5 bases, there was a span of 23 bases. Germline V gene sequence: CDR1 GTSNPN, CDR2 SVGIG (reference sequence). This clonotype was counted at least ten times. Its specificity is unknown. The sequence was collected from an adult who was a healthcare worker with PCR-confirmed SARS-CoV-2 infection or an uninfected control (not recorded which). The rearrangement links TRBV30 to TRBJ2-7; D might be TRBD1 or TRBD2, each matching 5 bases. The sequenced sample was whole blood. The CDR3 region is CAWRAPETPVGHEQYF. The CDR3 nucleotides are TGTGCCTGGAGGGCTCCTGAAACCCCAGTGGGACACGAGCAGTACTTC.